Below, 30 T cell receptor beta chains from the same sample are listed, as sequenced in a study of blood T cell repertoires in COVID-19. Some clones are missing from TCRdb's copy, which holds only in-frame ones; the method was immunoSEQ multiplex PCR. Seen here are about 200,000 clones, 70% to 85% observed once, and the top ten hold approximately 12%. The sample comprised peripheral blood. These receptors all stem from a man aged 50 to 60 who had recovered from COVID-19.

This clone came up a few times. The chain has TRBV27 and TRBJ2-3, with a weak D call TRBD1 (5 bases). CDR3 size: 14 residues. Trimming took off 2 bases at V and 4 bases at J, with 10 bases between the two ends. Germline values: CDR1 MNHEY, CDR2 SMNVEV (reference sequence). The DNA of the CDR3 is TGTGCCAGCAGTTTACAGGGCAGGGCAGATACGCAGTATTTT. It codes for CASSLQGRADTQYF.

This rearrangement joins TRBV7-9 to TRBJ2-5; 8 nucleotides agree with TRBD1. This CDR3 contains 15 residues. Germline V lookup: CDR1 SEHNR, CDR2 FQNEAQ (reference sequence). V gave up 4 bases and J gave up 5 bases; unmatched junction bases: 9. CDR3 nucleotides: TGTGCCAGCAGCTCCGATCAGGGGGCGGGGGAGACCCAGTACTTC. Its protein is CASSSDQGAGETQYF.

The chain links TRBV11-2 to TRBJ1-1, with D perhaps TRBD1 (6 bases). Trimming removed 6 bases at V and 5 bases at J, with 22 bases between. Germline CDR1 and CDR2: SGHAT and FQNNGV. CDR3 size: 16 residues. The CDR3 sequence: CASSIRGWWARTEAFF. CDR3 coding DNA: TGTGCCAGCAGTATTAGGGGGTGGTGGGCGAGGACTGAAGCTTTCTTT. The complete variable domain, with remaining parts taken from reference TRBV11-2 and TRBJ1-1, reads EAGVAQSPRYKIIEKRQSVAFWCNPISGHATLYWYQQILGQGPKLLIQFQNNGVVDDSQLPKDRFSAERLKGVDSTLKIQPAKLEDSAVYLCASSIRGWWARTEAFFGQGTRLTVV.

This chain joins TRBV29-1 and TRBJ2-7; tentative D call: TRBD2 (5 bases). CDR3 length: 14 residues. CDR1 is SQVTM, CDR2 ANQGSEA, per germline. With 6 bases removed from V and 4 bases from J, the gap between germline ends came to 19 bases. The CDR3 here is CSVGSETIRYEQYF. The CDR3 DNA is TGCAGCGTGGGGTCCGAGACTATCCGGTACGAGCAGTACTTC.

The CDR3 DNA reads TGTGCCAGCAGTTACTGGACAGCGAACACCGGGGAGCTGTTTTTT. Protein sequence: CASSYWTANTGELFF. This chain joins TRBV6-2 or TRBV6-3 and TRBJ2-2, with a tentative D call TRBD1 (6 bases). The CDR3 has 15 residues. CDR1 MNHEY and CDR2 SVGEGT come from the germline V gene. Trimming removed 1 base from V and 0 bases from J, with 6 bases in between.

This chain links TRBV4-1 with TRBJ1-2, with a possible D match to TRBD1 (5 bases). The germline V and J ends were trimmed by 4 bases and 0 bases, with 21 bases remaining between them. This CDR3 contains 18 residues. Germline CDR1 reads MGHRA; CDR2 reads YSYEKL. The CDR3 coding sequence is TGCGCCAGCAGCCGGACTAACAGTAGACAGAGGACTAACTATGGCTACACCTTC. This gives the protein CASSRTNSRQRTNYGYTF.

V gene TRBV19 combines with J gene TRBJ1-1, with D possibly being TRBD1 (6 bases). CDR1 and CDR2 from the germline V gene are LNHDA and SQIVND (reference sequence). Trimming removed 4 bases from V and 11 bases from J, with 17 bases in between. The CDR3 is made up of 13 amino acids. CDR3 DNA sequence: TGTGCCAGTAGTACCTTCATACAGGGATTGGCTTTCTTT. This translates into CASSTFIQGLAFF.

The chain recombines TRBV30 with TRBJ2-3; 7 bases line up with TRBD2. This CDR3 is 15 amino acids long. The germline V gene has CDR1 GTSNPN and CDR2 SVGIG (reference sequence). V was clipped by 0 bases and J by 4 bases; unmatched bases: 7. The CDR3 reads CAWSVGGLVADTQYF. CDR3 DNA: TGTGCCTGGAGTGTCGGTGGACTAGTAGCAGATACGCAGTATTTT.

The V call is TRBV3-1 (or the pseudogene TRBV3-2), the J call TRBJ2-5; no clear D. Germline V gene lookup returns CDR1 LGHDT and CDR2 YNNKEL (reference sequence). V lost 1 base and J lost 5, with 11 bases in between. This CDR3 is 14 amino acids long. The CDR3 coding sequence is TGTGCCAGCAGCCAAGTTCGGTCCGCGGAGACCCAGTACTTC. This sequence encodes CASSQVRSAETQYF.

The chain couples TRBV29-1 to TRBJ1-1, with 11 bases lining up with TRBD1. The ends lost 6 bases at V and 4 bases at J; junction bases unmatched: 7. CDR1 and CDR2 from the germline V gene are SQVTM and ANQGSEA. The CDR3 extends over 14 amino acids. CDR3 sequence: CSVPGQGVGTEAFF. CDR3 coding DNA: TGCAGCGTCCCGGGACAGGGGGTTGGCACTGAAGCTTTCTTT.

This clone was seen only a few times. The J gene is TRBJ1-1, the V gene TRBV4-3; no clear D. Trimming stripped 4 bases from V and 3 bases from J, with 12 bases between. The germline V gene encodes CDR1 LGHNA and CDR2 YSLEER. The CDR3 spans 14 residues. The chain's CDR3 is CASSLGWSDTEAFF. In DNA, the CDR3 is TGCGCCAGCAGCCTCGGGTGGTCGGACACTGAAGCTTTCTTT.

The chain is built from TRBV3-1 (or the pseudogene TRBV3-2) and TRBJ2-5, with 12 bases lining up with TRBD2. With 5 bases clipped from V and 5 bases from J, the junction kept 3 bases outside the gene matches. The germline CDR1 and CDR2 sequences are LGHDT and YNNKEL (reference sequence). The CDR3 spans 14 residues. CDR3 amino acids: CASSKTSGSETQYF. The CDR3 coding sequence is TGTGCCAGCAGCAAGACTAGCGGGAGTGAGACCCAGTACTTC.

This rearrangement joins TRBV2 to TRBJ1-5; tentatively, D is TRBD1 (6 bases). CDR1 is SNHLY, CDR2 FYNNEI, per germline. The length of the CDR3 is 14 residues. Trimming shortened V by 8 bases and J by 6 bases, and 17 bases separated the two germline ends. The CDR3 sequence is CASGDGQTSQPQHF. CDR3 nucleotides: TGTGCCAGCGGGGACGGACAGACCAGTCAGCCCCAGCATTTT. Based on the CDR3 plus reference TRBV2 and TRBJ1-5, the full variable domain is EPEVTQTPSHQVTQMGQEVILRCVPISNHLYFYWYRQILGQKVEFLVSFYNNEISEKSEIFDDQFSVERPDGSNFTLKIRSTKLEDSAMYFCASGDGQTSQPQHFGDGTRLSIL.

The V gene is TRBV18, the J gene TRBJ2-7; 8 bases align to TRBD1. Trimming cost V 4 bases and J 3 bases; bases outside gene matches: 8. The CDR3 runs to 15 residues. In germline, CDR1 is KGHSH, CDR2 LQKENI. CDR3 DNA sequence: TGTGCCAGCTCACTCACCCCCGGGACAGGCTACGAGCAGTACTTC. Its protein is CASSLTPGTGYEQYF.

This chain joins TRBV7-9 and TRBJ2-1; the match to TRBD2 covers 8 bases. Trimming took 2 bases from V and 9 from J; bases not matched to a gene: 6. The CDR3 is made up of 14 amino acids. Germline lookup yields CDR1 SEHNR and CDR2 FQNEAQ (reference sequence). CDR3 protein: CASSLLAGGGEQFF. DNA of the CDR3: TGTGCCAGCAGCTTACTCGCGGGAGGTGGTGAGCAGTTCTTC.

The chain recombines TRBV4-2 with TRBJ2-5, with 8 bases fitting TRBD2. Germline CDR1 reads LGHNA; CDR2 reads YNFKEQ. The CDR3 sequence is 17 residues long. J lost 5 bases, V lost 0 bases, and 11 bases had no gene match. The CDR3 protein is CASSQEWDSGARETQYF. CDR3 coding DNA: TGTGCCAGCAGCCAAGAATGGGATAGCGGGGCCCGGGAGACCCAGTACTTC.

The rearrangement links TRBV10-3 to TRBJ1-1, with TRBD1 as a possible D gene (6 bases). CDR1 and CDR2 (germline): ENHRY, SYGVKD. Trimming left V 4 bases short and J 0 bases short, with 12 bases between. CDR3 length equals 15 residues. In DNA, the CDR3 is TGTGCCATCAGTGGTCAGGGGCGGATGAACACTGAAGCTTTCTTT. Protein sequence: CAISGQGRMNTEAFF.

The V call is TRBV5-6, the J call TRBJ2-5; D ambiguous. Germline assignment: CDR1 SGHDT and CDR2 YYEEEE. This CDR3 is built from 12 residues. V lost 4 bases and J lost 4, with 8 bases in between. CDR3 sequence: CASSQSRETQYF. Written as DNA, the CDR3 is TGTGCCAGCAGCCAATCCAGAGAGACCCAGTACTTC.

The CDR3: CSVEGVSPDRDGHHWAYEQYF. CDR3 bases: TGCAGCGTTGAAGGCGTCTCCCCAGACAGGGACGGACACCACTGGGCTTACGAGCAGTACTTC. The chain carries TRBV29-1 and TRBJ2-7; 7 bases line up with TRBD1. The CDR3 extends over 21 amino acids. Germline assignment: CDR1 SQVTM and CDR2 ANQGSEA. The J segment lost 4 bases and the V segment lost 1 base, leaving 28 bases of the junction unmatched.

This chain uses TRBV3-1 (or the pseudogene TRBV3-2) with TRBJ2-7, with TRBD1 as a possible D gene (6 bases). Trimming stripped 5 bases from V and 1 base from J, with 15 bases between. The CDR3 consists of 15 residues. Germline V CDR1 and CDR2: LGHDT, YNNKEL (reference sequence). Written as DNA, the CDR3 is TGTGCCAGCAGCTACACACAGGGTACGTCCTACGAGCAGTACTTC. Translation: CASSYTQGTSYEQYF.

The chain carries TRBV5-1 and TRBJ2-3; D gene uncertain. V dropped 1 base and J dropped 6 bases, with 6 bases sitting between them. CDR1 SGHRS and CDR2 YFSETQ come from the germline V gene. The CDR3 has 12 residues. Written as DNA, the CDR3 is TGCGCCAGCAGCTTGCTCCTGGATACGCAGTATTTT. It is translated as CASSLLLDTQYF.

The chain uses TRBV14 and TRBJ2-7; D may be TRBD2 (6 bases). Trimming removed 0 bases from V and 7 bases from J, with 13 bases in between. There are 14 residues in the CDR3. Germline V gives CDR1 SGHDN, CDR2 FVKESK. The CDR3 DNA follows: TGTGCCAGCAGCCAAGAGGGGCTAGCGTGGGAGCAGTACTTC. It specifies CASSQEGLAWEQYF.

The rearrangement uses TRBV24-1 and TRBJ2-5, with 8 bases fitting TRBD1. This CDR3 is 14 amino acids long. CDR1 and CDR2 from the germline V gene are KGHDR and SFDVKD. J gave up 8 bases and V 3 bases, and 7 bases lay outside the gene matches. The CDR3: CATSDPGQALTQYF. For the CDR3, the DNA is TGTGCCACCAGTGATCCGGGACAGGCGTTAACCCAGTACTTC.

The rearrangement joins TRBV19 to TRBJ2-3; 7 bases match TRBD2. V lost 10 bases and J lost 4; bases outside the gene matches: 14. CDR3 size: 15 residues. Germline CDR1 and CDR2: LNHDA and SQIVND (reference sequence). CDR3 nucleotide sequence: TGTGCCACCGGGTGGGGCGGGAGCCCTCCAGATACGCAGTATTTT. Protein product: CATGWGGSPPDTQYF.

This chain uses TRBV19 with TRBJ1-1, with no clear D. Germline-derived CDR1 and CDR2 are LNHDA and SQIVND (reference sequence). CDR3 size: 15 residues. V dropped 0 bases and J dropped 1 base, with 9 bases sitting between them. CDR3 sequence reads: CASSIERDWNTEAFF. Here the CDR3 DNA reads TGTGCCAGTAGTATAGAGAGGGATTGGAACACTGAAGCTTTCTTT.

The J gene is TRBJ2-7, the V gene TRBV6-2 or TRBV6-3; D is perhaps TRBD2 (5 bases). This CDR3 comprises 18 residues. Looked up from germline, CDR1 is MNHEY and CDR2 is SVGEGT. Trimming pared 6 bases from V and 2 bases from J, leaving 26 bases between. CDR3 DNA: TGTGCCAGCAGCCCACCTTATCGGGTCGCGCGGGCCCCCTACGAGCAGTACTTC. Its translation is CASSPPYRVARAPYEQYF.

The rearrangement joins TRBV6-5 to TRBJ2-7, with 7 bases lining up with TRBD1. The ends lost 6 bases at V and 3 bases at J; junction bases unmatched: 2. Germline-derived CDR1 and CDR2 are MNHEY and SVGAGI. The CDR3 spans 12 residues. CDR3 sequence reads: CASRQGNYEQYF. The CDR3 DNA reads TGTGCCAGCAGACAGGGGAACTACGAGCAGTACTTC.

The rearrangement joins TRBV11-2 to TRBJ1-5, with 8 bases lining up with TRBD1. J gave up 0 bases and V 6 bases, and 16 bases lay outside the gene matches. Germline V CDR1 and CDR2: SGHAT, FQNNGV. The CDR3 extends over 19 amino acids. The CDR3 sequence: CASRGPEGQEMYSNQPQHF. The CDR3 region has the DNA TGTGCCAGCAGGGGGCCAGAGGGACAGGAGATGTATAGCAATCAGCCCCAGCATTTT.

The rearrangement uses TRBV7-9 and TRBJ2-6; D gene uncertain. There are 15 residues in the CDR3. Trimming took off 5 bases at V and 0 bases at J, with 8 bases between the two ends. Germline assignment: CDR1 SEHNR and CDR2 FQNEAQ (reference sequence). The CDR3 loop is CASSLESSGANVLTF. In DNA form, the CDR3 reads TGTGCCAGCAGCCTCGAGTCCTCTGGGGCCAACGTCCTGACTTTC.

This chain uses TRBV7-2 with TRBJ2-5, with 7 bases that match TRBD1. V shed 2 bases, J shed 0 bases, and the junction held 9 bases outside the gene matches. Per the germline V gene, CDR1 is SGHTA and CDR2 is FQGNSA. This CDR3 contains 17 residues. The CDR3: CASSLHSGQHYQETQYF. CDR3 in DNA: TGTGCCAGCAGCTTACATTCGGGACAGCACTACCAAGAGACCCAGTACTTC.